One and the same sample provided the 7 T cell receptor beta chains below, sequenced in a study of blood T cell repertoires in COVID-19. Profiling relied on immunoSEQ multiplex PCR, and the TCRdb table lists in-frame clones only, not all of them. This table holds fewer than 350,000 clones, 65% to 90% found once. Sequenced sample: peripheral blood. These receptors came from a woman in her sixties with active or convalescent COVID-19.

This rearrangement joins TRBV7-9 to TRBJ2-2, with D possibly being TRBD1 (5 bases). Trimming shortened V by 5 bases and J by 5 bases, and 6 bases separated the two germline ends. Germline assignment: CDR1 SEHNR and CDR2 FQNEAQ (reference sequence). The CDR3 is 12 amino acids. DNA of the CDR3: TGTGCCAGCAGCCCAGGGACCGGGGAGCTGTTTTTT. Amino acids: CASSPGTGELFF.

This clone was seen once. V usage is TRBV5-1 and J usage is TRBJ2-5; 9 nucleotides match TRBD2. This CDR3 has 16 residues. J gave up 4 bases and V 4 bases, and 11 bases lay outside the gene matches. Germline assignment: CDR1 SGHRS and CDR2 YFSETQ. Written as DNA, the CDR3 is TGCGCCAGCAGCAAATCGGGACTAGCTTCCTCAGAGACCCAGTACTTC. As protein: CASSKSGLASSETQYF.

The chain carries TRBV10-3 and TRBJ2-7, with 7 bases identical to TRBD1. The V and J ends lost 4 bases and 2 bases, in that order; junction bases with no gene match: 14. The CDR3 covers 17 residues. The germline CDR1 and CDR2 sequences are ENHRY and SYGVKD. CDR3 in amino acids: CAISGRIWTGGTYEQYF. In nucleotides, the CDR3 is TGTGCCATCAGTGGACGGATTTGGACAGGCGGTACCTACGAGCAGTACTTC.

The V and J genes are TRBV5-5 and TRBJ2-7; D might be TRBD2 (5 bases). The V gene lost 0 bases and the J gene lost 3 bases, with 16 bases spanning the gap. CDR1 SGHKS and CDR2 YYEKEE come from the germline V gene (reference sequence). The CDR3 runs to 16 residues. The CDR3 DNA reads TGTGCCAGCAGCTTGGAGGGTGCGGGTCCCTACTACGAGCAGTACTTC. This translates into CASSLEGAGPYYEQYF. Complete variable domain (other parts from reference TRBV5-5 and TRBJ2-7): DAGVTQSPTHLIKTRGQQVTLRCSPISGHKSVSWYQQVLGQGPQFIFQYYEKEERGRGNFPDRFSARQFPNYSSELNVNALLLGDSALYLCASSLEGAGPYYEQYFGPGTRLTVT.

This clone was seen once. The rearrangement joins TRBV15 to TRBJ1-4, with unresolved D. Per germline, CDR1 LNHNV and CDR2 YYDKDF (reference sequence). The germline V and J ends were trimmed by 0 bases and 4 bases, with 15 bases remaining between them. CDR3 length: 17 amino acids. The DNA for the CDR3 is TGTGCCACCAGCAGAGATCTTGATGGCGCGGATAATGAAAAACTGTTTTTT. Protein sequence: CATSRDLDGADNEKLFF. The full variable domain, rest sourced from reference TRBV15 and TRBJ1-4, is DAMVIQNPRYQVTQFGKPVTLSCSQTLNHNVMYWYQQKSSQAPKLLFHYYDKDFNNEADTPDNFQSRRPNTSFCFLDIRSPGLGDTAMYLCATSRDLDGADNEKLFFGSGTQLSVL.

This chain uses TRBV6-2 or TRBV6-3 with TRBJ1-2; 9 bases agree with TRBD1. V lost 5 bases to trimming and J lost 2 bases; unmatched junction nucleotides: 3. This CDR3 contains 14 residues. Germline CDR1 MNHEY, CDR2 SVGEGT. The CDR3 protein is CASSQGQGNYGYTF. DNA for the CDR3: TGTGCCAGCAGTCAGGGACAGGGAAACTATGGCTACACCTTC.

Here the CDR3 DNA reads TGTGCCAGCAGCTTATACGCAAGCTCGGCTTTCTTT. Amino acid sequence: CASSLYASSAFF. This rearrangement joins TRBV7-2 to TRBJ1-1; D call uncertain. The CDR3 length is 12 residues. The germline gives CDR1 SGHTA, CDR2 FQGNSA. The V and J ends lost 2 bases and 11 bases respectively, with 12 bases between them.